The TCR beta chain described here comes from a study of blood T cell repertoires in COVID-19. CDR3 size: 16 residues. Between the trimmed V and J ends, which lost 2 bases and 8 bases, there was a span of 21 bases. The V gene's germline CDR1 is LNHNV and CDR2 YYDKDF (reference sequence). This clone has only one observation. This table comes from immunoSEQ multiplex PCR, and its TCRdb copy is limited to in-frame clones, with some not included. The sample records about 310,000 clones, 90% being singletons. This clonotype was obtained from a young woman with acute COVID-19. The sample consisted of PBMCs or T cells enriched from blood (not recorded which). The chain is built from TRBV15 and TRBJ1-2, with D tentatively TRBD1 (5 bases). CDR3 in amino acids: CATSRSAARVLPGYTF. CDR3 coding DNA: TGTGCCACCAGCAGATCCGCCGCCAGGGTACTCCCGGGCTACACCTTC.